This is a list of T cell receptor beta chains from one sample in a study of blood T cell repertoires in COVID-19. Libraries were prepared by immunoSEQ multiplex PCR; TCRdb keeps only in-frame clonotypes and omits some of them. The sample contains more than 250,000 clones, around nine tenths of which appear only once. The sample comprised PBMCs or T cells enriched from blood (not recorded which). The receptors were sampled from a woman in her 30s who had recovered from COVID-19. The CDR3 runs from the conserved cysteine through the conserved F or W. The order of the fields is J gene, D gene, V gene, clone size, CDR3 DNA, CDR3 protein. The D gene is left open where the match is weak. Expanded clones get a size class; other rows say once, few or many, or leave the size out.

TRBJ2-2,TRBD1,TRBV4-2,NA,TGTGCCAGCAGCCAAGGACAGGGAACGGCCGGGGAGCTGTTTTTT,CASSQGQGTAGELFF
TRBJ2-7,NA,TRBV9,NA,TGTGCCAGCAGCCTCGGGGGGCCCCACTACGAGCAGTACTTC,CASSLGGPHYEQYF
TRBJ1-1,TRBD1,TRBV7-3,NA,TGTGCCAGCAGCTCCGGGACAGGGTACAACACTGAAGCTTTCTTT,CASSSGTGYNTEAFF
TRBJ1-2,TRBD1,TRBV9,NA,TGTGCCAGCAGCGTAGGGGCCCCGGGACAGGGCTATGGCTACACCTTC,CASSVGAPGQGYGYTF
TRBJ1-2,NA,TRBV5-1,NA,TGCGCCAGCAGCTTGGGCAGACTCAACTATGGCTACACCTTC,CASSLGRLNYGYTF
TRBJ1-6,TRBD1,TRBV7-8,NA,TGTGCCAGCAGCCCCCCTAGGGGGCGTAGATATAATTCACCCCTCCACTTT,CASSPPRGRRYNSPLHF
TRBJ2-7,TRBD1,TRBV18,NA,TGTGCCAGCTCACTGGACAGGGGATCGTCCTACGAGCAGTACTTC,CASSLDRGSSYEQYF
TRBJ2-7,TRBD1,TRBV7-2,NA,TGTGCCAGCAGCTCACGCCGGGACAGGGCGGCCGAGCAGTACTTC,CASSSRRDRAAEQYF
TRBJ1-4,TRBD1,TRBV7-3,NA,TGTGCCAGCAGCAACCGGGACAGGGCTCTTAGTGAAAAACTGTTTTTT,CASSNRDRALSEKLFF
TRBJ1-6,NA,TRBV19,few,TGTGCCAGTCGGGACACGTTCACGAATTCACCCCTCCACTTT,CASRDTFTNSPLHF
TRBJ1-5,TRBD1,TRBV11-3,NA,TGTGCCAGCAGCGTGACAGGGGGCAATCAGCCCCAGCATTTT,CASSVTGGNQPQHF
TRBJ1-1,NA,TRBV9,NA,TGTGCCAGCAGCGTTCGACAGTATGGAACTGAAGCTTTCTTT,CASSVRQYGTEAFF
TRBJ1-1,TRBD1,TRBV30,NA,TGTGCCTGGACGGGACAGGGGGCAATATCTTTCTTT,CAWTGQGAISFF
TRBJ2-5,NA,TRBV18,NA,TGTGCCAGCTCACGCCATCTACAAGAGACCCAGTACTTC,CASSRHLQETQYF
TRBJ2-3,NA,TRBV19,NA,TGTGCCAGTACGGCGGGCGGCCGCGGCACAGATACGCAGTATTTT,CASTAGGRGTDTQYF
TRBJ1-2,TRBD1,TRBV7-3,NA,TGTGCCAGCAGCTTCAACTTATCCCCGACAGGGGGCTATGGCTACACCTTC,CASSFNLSPTGGYGYTF
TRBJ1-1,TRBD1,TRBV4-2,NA,TGTGCCAGCAGCCAAGATCCGGGACAGGGGTTTCCTGAAGCTTTCTTT,CASSQDPGQGFPEAFF